Listed below are T cell receptor beta chains from one sample, sequenced in a study of blood T cell repertoires in COVID-19. Clones were sequenced by immunoSEQ multiplex PCR, and TCRdb holds only the in-frame ones, with some missing. The sample includes 85,000 to 130,000 clones, roughly 92% of them seen just once. Sequenced sample: peripheral blood. The receptors were gathered from a man aged 70 or older with acute or convalescent COVID-19. Both conserved end residues are part of each CDR3. A D gene is named only where the DNA matches it firmly. Size tells how often a clone was seen (once, few, many) or the class of an expanded clone, and some rows leave it out.

TRBJ2-1 | TRBV11-3 | NA | NA | CASSSRSYNEQFF | TGTGCCAGCAGCTCCCGCTCCTACAATGAGCAGTTCTTC
TRBJ1-1 | TRBV4-1 | NA | NA | CASSQESVRRAFF | TGCGCCAGCAGCCAAGAATCGGTCCGCCGAGCTTTCTTT
TRBJ1-4 | TRBV6-5 | NA | NA | CASSYSWAQANEKLFF | TGTGCCAGCAGTTACTCTTGGGCCCAGGCAAATGAAAAACTGTTTTTT
TRBJ1-5 | TRBV29-1 | NA | NA | CSVGAQGQPQHF | TGCAGCGTTGGGGCGCAGGGTCAGCCCCAGCATTTT
TRBJ1-2 | TRBV5-8 | NA | NA | CASSLRLGREGYTF | TGTGCCAGCAGCTTGAGGTTGGGCAGGGAAGGCTACACCTTC
TRBJ2-2 | TRBV15 | TRBD2 | few | CATSGIAGGVNTGELFF | TGTGCCACCAGCGGTATAGCGGGAGGTGTCAACACCGGGGAGCTGTTTTTT
TRBJ2-3 | TRBV9 | TRBD2 | NA | CASSVRAGGGADTQYF | TGTGCCAGCAGCGTGAGGGCGGGAGGGGGCGCAGATACGCAGTATTTT
TRBJ2-3 | TRBV6-2/TRBV6-3 | NA | NA | CASSYTGSVSDTQYF | TGTGCCAGCAGTTATACAGGGAGCGTTTCAGATACGCAGTATTTT
TRBJ2-5 | TRBV11-3 | TRBD1 | NA | CASSPQGVETQYF | TGTGCCAGCAGCCCCCAGGGGGTGGAGACCCAGTACTTC
TRBJ2-7 | TRBV7-8 | NA | once | CASSYSSYEQYF | TGTGCCAGCAGTTACAGCTCCTACGAGCAGTACTTC